The T cell receptor (beta chain) under discussion was sequenced for a study of T-cell memory formation after mild COVID-19. Only a few counts were recorded for this clonotype. The V gene's germline CDR1 is SGHTA and CDR2 FQGTGA. CDR3 length: 14 amino acids. V shed 4 bases and J 9 bases; nucleotides not matched to a gene: 7. TCRdb redid the calling of the 5' RACE reads with MiXCR, one entry per CDR3 protein. This sample has about 350,000 distinct CDR3 sequences, with 20% to 25% found just once. V and J are TRBV7-3 and TRBJ2-1; 9 bases agree with TRBD1. The sequence derives from a young man who had mild COVID-19 (a few samples of this study predate the infection). Cell type and time point are not known. The material sequenced was PBMCs or a T cell subset sorted from them (not recorded which). Here the CDR3 DNA reads TGTGCCAGCAGCTCGGGACAGGGAGTGAGTGAGCAGTTCTTC. It yields the protein CASSSGQGVSEQFF.